The 2 T cell receptor beta chains below come from one sample, sequenced in a study of control samples from healthy donors and cancer patients. Assay used: immunoSEQ multiplex PCR; TCRdb lists only in-frame clones, some missing. In the table there are approximately 100,000 clones, around 82% of which are singletons. Sequencing used blood. Source of these receptors: a man between 60 and 75 years old in good health.

The V gene is TRBV6-5, the J gene TRBJ1-5; D is uncertain. The germline gives CDR1 MNHEY, CDR2 SVGAGI. This CDR3 is built from 13 residues. Trimming cost V 9 bases and J 8 bases, with 17 bases left between them. The CDR3 loop is CARPARGFEPQHF. DNA of the CDR3: TGTGCCAGACCAGCCCGGGGTTTTGAGCCCCAGCATTTT.

This clone is medium-sized by share. This rearrangement joins TRBV13 to TRBJ1-3; D call uncertain. Germline V CDR1 and CDR2: PRHDT, FYEKMQ (reference sequence). This CDR3 region has 15 residues. Trimming took off 1 base at V and 0 bases at J, with 7 bases between the two ends. The CDR3 nucleotides read TGTGCCAGCAGCTTAGAAGGAAGCTCTGGAAACACCATATATTTT. Protein: CASSLEGSSGNTIYF.